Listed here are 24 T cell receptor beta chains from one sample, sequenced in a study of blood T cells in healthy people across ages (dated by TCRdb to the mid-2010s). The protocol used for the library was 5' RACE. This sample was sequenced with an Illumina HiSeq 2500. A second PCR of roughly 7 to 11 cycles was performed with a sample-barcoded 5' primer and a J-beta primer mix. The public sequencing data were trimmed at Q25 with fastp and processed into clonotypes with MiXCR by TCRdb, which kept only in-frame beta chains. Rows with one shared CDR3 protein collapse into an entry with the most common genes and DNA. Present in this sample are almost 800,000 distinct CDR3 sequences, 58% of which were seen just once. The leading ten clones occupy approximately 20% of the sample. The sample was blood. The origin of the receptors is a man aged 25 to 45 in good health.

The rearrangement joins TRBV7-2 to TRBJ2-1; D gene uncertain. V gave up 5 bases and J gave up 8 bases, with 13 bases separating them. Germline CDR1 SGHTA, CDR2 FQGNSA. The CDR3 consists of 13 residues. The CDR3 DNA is TGTGCCAGCAGCGTAGTGAGTGGGTATGAGCAGTTCTTC. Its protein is CASSVVSGYEQFF.

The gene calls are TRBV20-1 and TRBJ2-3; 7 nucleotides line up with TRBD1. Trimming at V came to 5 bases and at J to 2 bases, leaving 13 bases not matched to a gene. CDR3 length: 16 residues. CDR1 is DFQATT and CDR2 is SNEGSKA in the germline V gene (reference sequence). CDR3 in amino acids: CSAERSDRAYTDTQYF. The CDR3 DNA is TGCAGTGCTGAGCGCAGCGACAGGGCTTACACAGATACGCAGTATTTT.

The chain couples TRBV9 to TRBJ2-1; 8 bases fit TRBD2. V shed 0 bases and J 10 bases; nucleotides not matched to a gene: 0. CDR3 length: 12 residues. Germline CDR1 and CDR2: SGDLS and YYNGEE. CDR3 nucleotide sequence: TGTGCCAGCAGCGTAGAGCGGGAGGAGCAGTTCTTC. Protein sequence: CASSVEREEQFF.

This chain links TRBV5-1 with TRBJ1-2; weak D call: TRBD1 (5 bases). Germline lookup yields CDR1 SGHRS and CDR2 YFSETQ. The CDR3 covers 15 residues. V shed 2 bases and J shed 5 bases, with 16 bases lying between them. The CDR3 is CASSFGTVRAYGYTF. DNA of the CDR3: TGCGCCAGCAGCTTCGGGACGGTGCGAGCGTATGGCTACACCTTC.

Written as DNA, the CDR3 is TGCGCCAGCAGCGCCTCCGGACTAGCGGTTACCTTCAACACAGATACGCAGTATTTT. Its translation is CASSASGLAVTFNTDTQYF. J is TRBJ2-3 and V is TRBV5-1; 10 bases agree with TRBD2. Germline V gives CDR1 SGHRS, CDR2 YFSETQ. Unmatched junction bases numbered 16, after V lost 4 bases and J lost 2 bases. The CDR3 has 19 residues.

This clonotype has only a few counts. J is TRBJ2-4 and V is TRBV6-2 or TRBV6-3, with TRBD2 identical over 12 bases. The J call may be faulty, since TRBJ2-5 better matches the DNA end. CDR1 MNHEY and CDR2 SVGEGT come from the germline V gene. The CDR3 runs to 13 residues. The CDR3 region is CARTSGRQETQYF. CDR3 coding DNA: TGTGCCAGGACTAGCGGGAGACAAGAGACCCAGTACTTC.

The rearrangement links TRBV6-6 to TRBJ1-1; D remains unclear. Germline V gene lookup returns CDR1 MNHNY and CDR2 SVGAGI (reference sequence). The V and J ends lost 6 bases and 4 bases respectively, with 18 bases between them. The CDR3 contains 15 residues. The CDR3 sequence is CASRPLNGVGTEAFF. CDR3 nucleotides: TGTGCCAGCAGACCGCTAAACGGAGTGGGCACTGAAGCTTTCTTT.

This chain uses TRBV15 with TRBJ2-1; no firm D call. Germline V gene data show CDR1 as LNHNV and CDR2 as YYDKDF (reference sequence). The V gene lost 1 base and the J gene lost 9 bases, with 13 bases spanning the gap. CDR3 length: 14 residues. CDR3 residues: CATSRVSYGGEQFF. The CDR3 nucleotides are TGTGCCACCAGCAGAGTGTCCTACGGTGGTGAGCAGTTCTTC.

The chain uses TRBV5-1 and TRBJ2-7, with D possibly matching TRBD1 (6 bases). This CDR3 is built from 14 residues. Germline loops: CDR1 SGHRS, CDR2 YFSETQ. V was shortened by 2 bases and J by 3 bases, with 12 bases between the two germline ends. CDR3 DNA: TGCGCCAGCAGCTTTACAGGGAGTCTCTACGAGCAGTACTTC. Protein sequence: CASSFTGSLYEQYF.

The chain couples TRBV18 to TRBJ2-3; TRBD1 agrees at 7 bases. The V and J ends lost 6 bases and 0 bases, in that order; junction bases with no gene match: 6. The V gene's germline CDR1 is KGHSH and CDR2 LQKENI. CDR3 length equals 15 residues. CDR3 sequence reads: CASSRDSLSTDTQYF. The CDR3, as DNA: TGTGCCAGCTCTCGGGACAGCCTTAGCACAGATACGCAGTATTTT.

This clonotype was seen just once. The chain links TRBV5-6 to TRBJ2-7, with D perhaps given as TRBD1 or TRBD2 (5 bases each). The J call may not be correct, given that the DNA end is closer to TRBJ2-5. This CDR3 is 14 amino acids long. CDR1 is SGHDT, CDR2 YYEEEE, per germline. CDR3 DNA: TGTGCCAGCAGCTCGAGGGCAGGGATAGAGACCCAGTACTTC. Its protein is CASSSRAGIETQYF.

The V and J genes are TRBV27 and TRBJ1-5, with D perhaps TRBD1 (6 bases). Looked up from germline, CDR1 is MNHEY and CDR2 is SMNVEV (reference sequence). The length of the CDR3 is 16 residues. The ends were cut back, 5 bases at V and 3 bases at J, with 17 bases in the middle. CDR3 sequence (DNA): TGTGCCAGCAGTCAACACAGGGCGCTAATCAATCAGCCCCAGCATTTT. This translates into CASSQHRALINQPQHF.

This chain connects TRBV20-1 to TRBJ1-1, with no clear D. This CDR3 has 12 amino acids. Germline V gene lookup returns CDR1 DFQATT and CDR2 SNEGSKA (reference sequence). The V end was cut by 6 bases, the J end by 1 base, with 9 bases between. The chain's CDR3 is CSAQDTNTEAFF. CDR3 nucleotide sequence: TGCAGTGCCCAAGACACGAACACTGAAGCTTTCTTT.

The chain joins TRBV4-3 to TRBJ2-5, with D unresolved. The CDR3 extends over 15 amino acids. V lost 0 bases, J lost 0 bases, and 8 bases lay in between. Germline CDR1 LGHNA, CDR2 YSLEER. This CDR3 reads CASSQERRYQETQYF. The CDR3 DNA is TGCGCCAGCAGCCAAGAGAGAAGGTACCAAGAGACCCAGTACTTC.

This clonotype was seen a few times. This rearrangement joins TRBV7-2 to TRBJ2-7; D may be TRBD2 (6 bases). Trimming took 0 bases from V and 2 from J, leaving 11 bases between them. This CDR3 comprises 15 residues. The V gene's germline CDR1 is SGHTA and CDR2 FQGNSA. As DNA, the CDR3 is TGTGCCAGCAGCTTAGCTTTAGGGACTCCCTACGAGCAGTACTTC. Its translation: CASSLALGTPYEQYF.

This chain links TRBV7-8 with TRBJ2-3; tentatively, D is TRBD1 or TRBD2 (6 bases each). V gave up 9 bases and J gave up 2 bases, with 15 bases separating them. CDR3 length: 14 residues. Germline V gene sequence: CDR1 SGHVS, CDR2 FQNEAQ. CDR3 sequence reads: CARRGVSDTDTQYF. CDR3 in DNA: TGTGCCAGGAGGGGGGTATCGGACACAGATACGCAGTATTTT.

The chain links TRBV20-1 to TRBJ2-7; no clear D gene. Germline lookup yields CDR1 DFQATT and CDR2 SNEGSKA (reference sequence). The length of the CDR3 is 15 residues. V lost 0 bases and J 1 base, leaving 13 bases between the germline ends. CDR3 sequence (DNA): TGCAGTGCTAGAGAGCGCCAAACAGTTTCCTACGAGCAGTACTTC. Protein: CSARERQTVSYEQYF.

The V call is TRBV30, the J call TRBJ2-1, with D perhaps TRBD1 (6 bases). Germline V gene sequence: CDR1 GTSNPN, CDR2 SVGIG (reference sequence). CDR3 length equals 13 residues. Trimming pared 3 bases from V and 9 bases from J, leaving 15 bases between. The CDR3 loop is CAWSLRGIGEQFF. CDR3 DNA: TGTGCCTGGAGCCTCAGGGGAATCGGTGAGCAGTTCTTC.

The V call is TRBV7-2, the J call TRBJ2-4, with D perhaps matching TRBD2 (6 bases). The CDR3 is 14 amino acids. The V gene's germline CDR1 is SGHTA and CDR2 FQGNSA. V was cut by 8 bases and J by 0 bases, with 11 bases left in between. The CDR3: CASVLGGAKNIQYF. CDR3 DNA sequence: TGTGCCAGCGTCTTGGGGGGAGCCAAAAACATTCAGTACTTC. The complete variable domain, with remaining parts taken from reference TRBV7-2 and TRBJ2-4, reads GAGVSQSPSNKVTEKGKDVELRCDPISGHTALYWYRQSLGQGLEFLIYFQGNSAPDKSGLPSDRFSAERTGGSVSTLTIQRTQQEDSAVYLCASVLGGAKNIQYFGAGTRLSVL.

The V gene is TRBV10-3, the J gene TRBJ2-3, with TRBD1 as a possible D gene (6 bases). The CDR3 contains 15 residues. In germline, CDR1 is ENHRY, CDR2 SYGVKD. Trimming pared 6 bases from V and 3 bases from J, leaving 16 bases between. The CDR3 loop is CAIRGTGIGTDTQYF. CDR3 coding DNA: TGTGCCATCAGGGGTACAGGGATTGGGACAGATACGCAGTATTTT.

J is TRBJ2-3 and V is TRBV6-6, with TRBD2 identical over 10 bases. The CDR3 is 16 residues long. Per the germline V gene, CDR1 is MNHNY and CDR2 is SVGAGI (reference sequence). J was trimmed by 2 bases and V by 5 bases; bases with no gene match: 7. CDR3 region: CASSVTSGEPTDTQYF. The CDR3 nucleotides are TGTGCCAGCAGTGTAACTAGCGGGGAACCCACAGATACGCAGTATTTT.

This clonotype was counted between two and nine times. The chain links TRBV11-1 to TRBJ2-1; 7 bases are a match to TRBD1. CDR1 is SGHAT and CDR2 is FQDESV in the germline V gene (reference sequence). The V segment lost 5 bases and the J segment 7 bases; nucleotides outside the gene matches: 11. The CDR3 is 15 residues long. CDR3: CASSPHLGGSNEQFF. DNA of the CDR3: TGTGCCAGCAGCCCTCACCTAGGGGGCTCAAATGAGCAGTTCTTC. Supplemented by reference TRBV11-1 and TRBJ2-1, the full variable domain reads EAEVAQSPRYKITEKSQAVAFWCDPISGHATLYWYRQILGQGPELLVQFQDESVVDDSQLPKDRFSAERLKGVDSTLKIQPAELGDSAMYLCASSPHLGGSNEQFFGPGTRLTVL.

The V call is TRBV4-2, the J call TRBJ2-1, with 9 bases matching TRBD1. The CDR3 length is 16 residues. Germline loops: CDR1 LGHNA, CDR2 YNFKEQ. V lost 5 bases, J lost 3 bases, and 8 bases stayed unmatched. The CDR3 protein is CASSANPGQGYNEQFF. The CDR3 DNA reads TGTGCCAGCAGCGCCAATCCGGGACAGGGCTACAATGAGCAGTTCTTC.

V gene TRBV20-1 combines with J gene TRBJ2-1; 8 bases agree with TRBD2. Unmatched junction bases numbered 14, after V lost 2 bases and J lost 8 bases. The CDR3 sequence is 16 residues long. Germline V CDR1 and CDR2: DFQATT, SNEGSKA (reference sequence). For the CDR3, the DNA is TGCAGTGCTAGACCCCAGCGGGAGAGTATCCTCGATGAGCAGTTCTTC. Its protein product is CSARPQRESILDEQFF.